This passage covers 20 T cell receptor beta chains from one sample sequenced in a study of blood T cell repertoires in COVID-19. TCRdb's table, derived via immunoSEQ multiplex PCR, lists solely in-frame clones and lacks some. The data hold roughly 320,000 clones, with 70% to 90% observed a single time. The sample consisted of peripheral blood. All receptors derive from a woman aged 45 to 65 with COVID-19, enrolled during active disease.

This clone was seen repeatedly, ten times or more. This chain connects TRBV4-3 to TRBJ2-7; TRBD2 matches at 8 bases. Germline trimming cut 1 base from V and 3 bases from J; bases unmatched to any gene: 2. Per germline, CDR1 LGHNA and CDR2 YSLEER. The CDR3 has 14 amino acids. In DNA form, the CDR3 reads TGCGCCAGCAGCCAAGGAGCGGGAGACTACGAGCAGTACTTC. This gives the protein CASSQGAGDYEQYF.

V usage is TRBV12-5 and J usage is TRBJ2-3; 9 bases line up with TRBD2. V lost 7 bases, J lost 3 bases, and 14 bases stayed unmatched. Germline V gene data show CDR1 as LGHNT and CDR2 as FRNRAP. The CDR3 covers 17 residues. CDR3 sequence (DNA): TGTGCTAGTGCTATACCCCGTAGCGGGAGAACGACAGATACGCAGTATTTT. Translated: CASAIPRSGRTTDTQYF.

The chain couples TRBV6-1 to TRBJ1-4, with D uncertain. V gave up 3 bases and J gave up 12 bases, with 23 bases separating them. CDR1 and CDR2 (germline): MNHNS, SASEGT. The CDR3 contains 16 residues. The CDR3 spells CASSDPGSPNSQELFF. The CDR3 DNA is TGTGCCAGCAGTGACCCCGGGAGTCCAAACTCGCAAGAACTGTTTTTT.

The J gene is TRBJ2-2, the V gene TRBV19, with 13 bases matching TRBD2. Germline CDR1 is LNHDA and CDR2 is SQIVND (reference sequence). The V gene end was trimmed by 6 bases and the J gene end by 5 bases; junction bases not matched to a gene: 12. The CDR3 has 18 amino acids. The CDR3 DNA is TGTGCCAGTAGACCACACACTAGCGGGAGGGCCGGGACCGGGGAGCTGTTTTTT. This translates into CASRPHTSGRAGTGELFF.

The CDR3 loop is CASSIGGRMDEKLFF. DNA of the CDR3: TGTGCCAGTAGTATAGGGGGCAGGATGGATGAAAAACTGTTTTTT. The gene calls are TRBV19 and TRBJ1-4; D perhaps matches TRBD1 (5 bases). This CDR3 comprises 15 residues. Germline V CDR1 and CDR2: LNHDA, SQIVND (reference sequence). Trimming removed 1 base at V and 6 bases at J, with 12 bases between.

V usage is TRBV5-6 and J usage is TRBJ2-2, with 9 nucleotides matching TRBD1. Looked up from germline, CDR1 is SGHDT and CDR2 is YYEEEE. This CDR3 spans 15 amino acids. V lost 3 bases, J lost 1 base, and 1 base stayed unmatched. This chain's CDR3 is CASSWGQGNTGELFF. For the CDR3, the DNA is TGTGCCAGCAGCTGGGGACAGGGGAACACCGGGGAGCTGTTTTTT.

The CDR3 sequence is CATSDPSLGGTDTQYF. In DNA, the CDR3 is TGTGCCACCAGTGATCCGTCATTAGGGGGAACAGATACGCAGTATTTT. This chain joins TRBV24-1 and TRBJ2-3; possibly TRBD1 for D (6 bases). This CDR3 spans 16 amino acids. V lost 3 bases and J 3 bases, leaving 15 bases between the germline ends. The V gene's germline CDR1 is KGHDR and CDR2 SFDVKD.

V usage is TRBV3-1 (or the pseudogene TRBV3-2) and J usage is TRBJ1-2, with 8 bases that match TRBD1. This CDR3 has 17 residues. Germline V gene sequence: CDR1 LGHDT, CDR2 YNNKEL (reference sequence). The V segment lost 4 bases and the J segment 0 bases; nucleotides outside the gene matches: 10. The CDR3 sequence is CASSLSPDRAANYGYTF. CDR3 DNA sequence: TGTGCCAGCAGCCTCTCCCCGGACAGGGCAGCTAACTATGGCTACACCTTC.

The chain is built from TRBV11-2 and TRBJ1-4; no definite D call. Trimming took 0 bases from V and 7 from J, leaving 18 bases between them. The CDR3 covers 17 residues. Germline CDR1 and CDR2: SGHAT and FQNNGV. The CDR3 sequence: CASSLDLVARSGEKLFF. The DNA for the CDR3 is TGTGCCAGCAGCTTAGATCTTGTTGCGAGGTCTGGTGAAAAACTGTTTTTT.

The gene calls are TRBV6-1 and TRBJ2-3, with D uncertain. V lost 2 bases and J lost 2, with 2 bases in between. The germline CDR1 and CDR2 sequences are MNHNS and SASEGT. The CDR3 extends over 12 amino acids. The CDR3 is CASSEYTDTQYF. The CDR3 nucleotides are TGTGCCAGCAGTGAATACACAGATACGCAGTATTTT.

This clone was seen more than once but under ten times. The chain joins TRBV9 to TRBJ2-1; 9 bases match TRBD2. This CDR3 spans 19 amino acids. Germline V lookup: CDR1 SGDLS, CDR2 YYNGEE. V was clipped by 0 bases and J by 1 base; unmatched bases: 11. Here the CDR3 reads CASSVGGAGGPGSYNEQFF. CDR3 sequence (DNA): TGTGCCAGCAGCGTAGGCGGTGCGGGAGGGCCAGGATCCTACAATGAGCAGTTCTTC.

The CDR3 spells CASSLAPGQWSNYEQYF. The CDR3 region has the DNA TGCGCCAGCAGCTTAGCGCCGGGACAGTGGAGTAATTACGAGCAGTACTTC. The rearrangement links TRBV5-1 to TRBJ2-7; 7 bases fit TRBD1. The CDR3 contains 17 residues. The germline V gene has CDR1 SGHRS and CDR2 YFSETQ. Trimming removed 2 bases from V and 4 bases from J; junction bases left unmatched: 15. Combining the CDR3 with reference TRBV5-1 and TRBJ2-7 gives the whole variable domain KAGVTQTPRYLIKTRGQQVTLSCSPISGHRSVSWYQQTPGQGLQFLFEYFSETQRNKGNFPGRFSGRQFSNSRSEMNVSTLELGDSALYLCASSLAPGQWSNYEQYFGPGTRLTVT.

The rearrangement links TRBV19 to TRBJ1-2; TRBD1 might be the D (5 bases). The CDR3 has 14 residues. Trimming removed 6 bases at V and 8 bases at J, with 19 bases between. Germline V lookup: CDR1 LNHDA, CDR2 SQIVND (reference sequence). The CDR3 nucleotides are TGTGCCAGTAGCTCAACGGGGGTTCGAGGAGGCTACACCTTC. Translated: CASSSTGVRGGYTF.

This sequence joins TRBV5-4 and TRBJ2-1, with TRBD2 matching over 9 bases. V was pared by 4 bases and J by 2 bases, with 7 bases of the junction left unmatched. The CDR3 spans 16 residues. Germline loops: CDR1 SGHNT, CDR2 YYREEE (reference sequence). As DNA, the CDR3 is TGTGCCAGCAGCGCTAAAGCTAGCGGGACCTACAATGAGCAGTTCTTC. It encodes CASSAKASGTYNEQFF.

This clone was counted once. The rearrangement links TRBV5-4 to TRBJ2-2; 10 bases match TRBD2. CDR1 and CDR2 from the germline V gene are SGHNT and YYREEE (reference sequence). With V trimmed by 2 bases and J by 5 bases, 6 bases remained unmatched. CDR3 size: 16 residues. The DNA of the CDR3 is TGTGCCAGCAGCTTAGCGGGAGGGCCAGGGACCGGGGAGCTGTTTTTT. It translates to CASSLAGGPGTGELFF.

The chain recombines TRBV5-1 with TRBJ2-7; 10 bases match TRBD1. This CDR3 region has 14 residues. Germline loops: CDR1 SGHRS, CDR2 YFSETQ. After removal of 6 bases from V and 3 bases from J, the junction contained 6 bases not matched to a gene. The CDR3 region has the DNA TGCGCCAGCACCACGACAGGGGGCAGCTACGAGCAGTACTTC. It encodes CASTTTGGSYEQYF.

The rearrangement uses TRBV5-4 and TRBJ1-3; D unclear. The CDR3 has 16 amino acids. Germline CDR1 and CDR2: SGHNT and YYREEE (reference sequence). Trimming removed 0 bases at V and 0 bases at J, with 10 bases between. The CDR3 DNA sequence: TGTGCCAGCAGCTTGGCCGGAGTATACTCTGGAAACACCATATATTTT. It specifies CASSLAGVYSGNTIYF. Full variable domain (rest looked up from reference TRBV5-4 and TRBJ1-3): ETGVTQSPTHLIKTRGQQVTLRCSSQSGHNTVSWYQQALGQGPQFIFQYYREEENGRGNFPPRFSGLQFPNYSSELNVNALELDDSALYLCASSLAGVYSGNTIYFGEGSWLTVV.

The chain employs TRBV9 and TRBJ2-3; 8 nucleotides agree with TRBD2. This CDR3 has 17 amino acids. Germline assignment: CDR1 SGDLS and CDR2 YYNGEE. J lost 4 bases, V lost 4 bases, and 14 bases had no gene match. CDR3 sequence reads: CASSPQPGGGGADTQYF. CDR3 coding DNA: TGTGCCAGCAGCCCCCAGCCGGGAGGGGGTGGGGCAGATACGCAGTATTTT.

V and J are TRBV3-1 (or the pseudogene TRBV3-2) and TRBJ1-6; TRBD1 matches at 8 bases. The CDR3 length is 16 residues. The V and J ends lost 2 bases and 7 bases, in that order; junction bases with no gene match: 7. Germline V CDR1 and CDR2: LGHDT, YNNKEL (reference sequence). The CDR3, as DNA: TGTGCCAGCAGCCAATTCCGGACAGGGCCGAATTCACCCCTCCACTTT. It yields the protein CASSQFRTGPNSPLHF.

This chain connects TRBV29-1 to TRBJ2-7; possible D gene TRBD2, 6 bases. Germline V gene lookup returns CDR1 SQVTM and CDR2 ANQGSEA. Trimming cost V 7 bases and J 4 bases, with 11 bases left between them. This CDR3 spans 11 amino acids. The CDR3 DNA sequence: TGCAGCGCCGGGACTCAATACGAGCAGTACTTC. Its protein product is CSAGTQYEQYF.